A selection of T cell receptor beta chains follows, all from one sample in a study of cytomegalovirus exposure and HLA in healthy donors. The protocol was immunoSEQ multiplex PCR, while the TCRdb copy is restricted to in-frame clones and leaves out a portion. The data contain 180,000 or so clones, over 70% of them singletons. Material: PBMCs. These TCRs come from a female donor in good health and CMV-seronegative. Both conserved end residues are part of each CDR3. The order of the fields is J gene, D gene, V gene, clone size, CDR3 DNA, CDR3 protein. The D gene is left open where the match is weak. The listing skips clone size in some rows; elsewhere it reads once, few, many or a size class.

J: TRBJ2-7; D: TRBD1; V: TRBV19; size: -; DNA: TGTGCCAGTACCCCTACCCGGGGACAGGGCTACGAGCAGTACTTC; CDR3: CASTPTRGQGYEQYF
J: TRBJ2-7; D: -; V: TRBV27; size: -; DNA: TGTGCCAGCAGTACCTCGGGCAGGGCCGGCGAGCAGTACTTC; CDR3: CASSTSGRAGEQYF
J: TRBJ2-2; D: TRBD2; V: TRBV6-6; size: few; DNA: TGTGCCAGTGGGACTAGCGGGAACGGGGAGCTGTTTTTT; CDR3: CASGTSGNGELFF
J: TRBJ1-5; D: -; V: TRBV18; size: -; DNA: TGTGCCAGCTCACCAAGGTTTGAGGGAAATCAGCCCCAGCATTTT; CDR3: CASSPRFEGNQPQHF
J: TRBJ2-7; D: -; V: TRBV4-1; size: -; DNA: TGCGCCAGCAGCAGTACAGGGATCGCCTACGAGCAGTACTTC; CDR3: CASSSTGIAYEQYF
J: TRBJ2-7; D: TRBD1; V: TRBV6-1; size: -; DNA: TGTGCCAGCAGGGAGGGACAGGCCTACGAGCAGTACTTC; CDR3: CASREGQAYEQYF
J: TRBJ2-6; D: TRBD1; V: TRBV5-1; size: -; DNA: TGCGCCAGCAGCCAGGGACAGGGTGGGCCCACTGGGGCCAACGTCCTGACTTTC; CDR3: CASSQGQGGPTGANVLTF
J: TRBJ2-1; D: TRBD2; V: TRBV4-1; size: -; DNA: TGCGCCAGCAGCCTTTCCGGGACTACGAATGAGCAGTTCTTC; CDR3: CASSLSGTTNEQFF
J: TRBJ2-1; D: TRBD2; V: TRBV5-1; size: once; DNA: TGCGCCAGCAGCCTAACCACTAGCGGGAGGGCGGGTGAGCAGTTCTTC; CDR3: CASSLTTSGRAGEQFF
J: TRBJ1-1; D: TRBD1; V: TRBV18; size: -; DNA: TGTGCCAGCTCAGATGGACAGGGGTTAGAAGCTTTCTTT; CDR3: CASSDGQGLEAFF
J: TRBJ2-5; D: TRBD1; V: TRBV5-1; size: -; DNA: TGCGCCAGCAGCTTAGGACAGGAAGAGACCCAGTACTTC; CDR3: CASSLGQEETQYF
J: TRBJ1-5; D: TRBD1; V: TRBV7-8; size: few; DNA: TGTGCCAGCAGCTCCCGTTCCGGGACAGGGGAACAGCCCCAGCATTTT; CDR3: CASSSRSGTGEQPQHF
J: TRBJ2-7; D: TRBD1; V: TRBV19; size: -; DNA: TGTGCCAGTAGTCCCAGGACAGGGGCCTACGAGCAGTACTTC; CDR3: CASSPRTGAYEQYF
J: TRBJ1-2; D: -; V: TRBV11-2; size: -; DNA: TGTGCCAGCAGCTCGCAGGGAACCTATGGCTACACCTTC; CDR3: CASSSQGTYGYTF
J: TRBJ2-5; D: TRBD2; V: TRBV19; size: -; DNA: TGTGCCAGTCGAAAACTAGCGGACCAAGAGACCCAGTACTTC; CDR3: CASRKLADQETQYF
J: TRBJ1-2; D: TRBD1; V: TRBV6-6; size: -; DNA: TGTGCCAGCAGAACAGGGGGCGCGGGTGGCTACACCTTC; CDR3: CASRTGGAGGYTF
J: TRBJ1-1; D: -; V: TRBV25-1; size: -; DNA: TGTGCCAGCAGTGCAAATCAGGGAACATTTAGGAACACTGAAGCTTTCTTT; CDR3: CASSANQGTFRNTEAFF
J: TRBJ1-5; D: TRBD1; V: TRBV27; size: -; DNA: TGTGCCAGCACCGCTGGGACAGGGGGCAATCAGCCCCAGCATTTT; CDR3: CASTAGTGGNQPQHF